These T cell receptor beta chains were read from a single sample in a study of neurological immune-mediated disorders. TCRdb reanalysed the 5' RACE reads using MiXCR and keeps one entry per CDR3 protein. The table has 64,000 or so distinct CDR3 sequences, roughly 10% seen once. The sample consisted of PBMCs. All receptors derive from a man aged 25 to 40 in good health. Each CDR3 is given with its conserved first and last residue. The order of the fields is J gene, clone size, D gene, V gene, CDR3 DNA, CDR3 protein. D genes are given only for firm matches. Only part of the rows carry a size: once, few, many, or a class if the clone is expanded.

TRBJ2-5 | many | TRBD1 | TRBV20-1 | TGCAGTGCTAGAGATCGTGCAGGGGGAGAGACCCAGTACTTC | CSARDRAGGETQYF
TRBJ2-1 | many | - | TRBV18 | TGTGCCAGCTCACCCCCTGTGGGTAATGAGCAGTTCTTC | CASSPPVGNEQFF
TRBJ2-3 | many | - | TRBV21-1 | TGTGCCAGCAGCAAAGACGTTGCTAGCGGGGGCACAGATACGCAGTATTTT | CASSKDVASGGTDTQYF
TRBJ2-1 | - | - | TRBV30 | TGTGCCTGGAGTGTACGTCGTTGGAGCGGCCCCTCCTACAATGAGCAGTTCTTC | CAWSVRRWSGPSYNEQFF
TRBJ1-1 | - | - | TRBV6-6 | TGTGCCAGCAGTTACTCGGGAGAAAACACTGAAGCTTTCTTT | CASSYSGENTEAFF
TRBJ2-2 | many | TRBD2 | TRBV7-2 | TGTGCCAGCAGATGGGGCGGGAGTAACACCGGGGAGCTGTTTTTT | CASRWGGSNTGELFF
TRBJ2-5 | few | - | TRBV5-1 | TGCGCCAGCAGCCCGGAGGGGACAGTAGAGACCCAGTACTTC | CASSPEGTVETQYF
TRBJ2-7 | many | - | TRBV4-2 | TGTGCCAGCAGCCGCCGTAGGGAGACTTCCTACGAGCAGTACTTC | CASSRRRETSYEQYF
TRBJ2-1 | many | TRBD1 | TRBV10-3 | TGTGCCATCAGACCCGGGACAGGGAGCTACAATGAGCAGTTCTTC | CAIRPGTGSYNEQFF
TRBJ2-5 | - | TRBD2 | TRBV12-3/TRBV12-4 | TGTGCCAGCAGTTTCGGACTAGCGGGAGGCGAGACCCAGTACTTC | CASSFGLAGGETQYF
TRBJ2-1 | - | - | TRBV20-1 | TGCAGCGCTCTTGGCGGGATGACTTACAATGAGCAGTTCTTC | CSALGGMTYNEQFF
TRBJ1-4 | - | - | TRBV7-8 | TGTGTCAGCAGCCGAGGGCGTCATGAAAAACTGTTTTTT | CVSSRGRHEKLFF
TRBJ1-2 | many | - | TRBV24-1 | TGTGCCACCAGTAGCCAACACTATGGCTACACCTTC | CATSSQHYGYTF
TRBJ2-1 | many | TRBD1 | TRBV9 | TGTGCCAGCAGCAGAGGGACAGGAGGATACAATGAGCAGTTCTTC | CASSRGTGGYNEQFF
TRBJ2-1 | many | TRBD1 | TRBV28 | TGTGCCAGCAGTTCGACAGGGAACTCCTACAATGAGCAGTTCTTC | CASSSTGNSYNEQFF
TRBJ1-2 | many | TRBD1 | TRBV7-8 | TGTGCCAGCAGCTTAGCGGGACAGCTTTCTAACTATGGCTACACCTTC | CASSLAGQLSNYGYTF
TRBJ2-2 | many | - | TRBV11-1 | TGTGCCAGCAGCCAGGGAGTCAACACCGGGGAGCTGTTTTTT | CASSQGVNTGELFF
TRBJ2-2 | medium-sized | - | TRBV14 | TGTGCCAGCAGCCAAGATGTTAGCGGATACACCGGGGAGCTGTTTTTT | CASSQDVSGYTGELFF
TRBJ2-2 | - | - | TRBV12-3/TRBV12-4 | TGTGCCAGCAGTAACACCCCGGGGGCCCCCGGGAGCGGGGAGCTGTTTTTT | CASSNTPGAPGSGELFF
TRBJ2-7 | - | - | TRBV12-3/TRBV12-4 | TGTGCCAGCAGTCGAGGGGGGACCTCCTACGAGCAGTACTTC | CASSRGGTSYEQYF
TRBJ2-1 | many | - | TRBV15 | TGTGCCACCAGCAGAGTTGGACCGACACAAGGCAATGAGCAGTTCTTC | CATSRVGPTQGNEQFF
TRBJ2-7 | many | - | TRBV3-1 | TGTGCCAGCAGCCAGCTCGACGAGCAGTACTTC | CASSQLDEQYF
TRBJ1-1 | many | - | TRBV7-3 | TGTGCCAGCAGCTTAAGGGTCCTTCTGAACACTGAAGCTTTCTTT | CASSLRVLLNTEAFF
TRBJ1-4 | many | - | TRBV7-2 | TGTGCCAGCAGCTCCAACCCGACAACTAATGAAAAACTGTTTTTT | CASSSNPTTNEKLFF
TRBJ2-7 | many | - | TRBV5-1 | TGCGCCAGCAGCTTGGAGCGGACGGAAAACTACGAGCAGTACTTC | CASSLERTENYEQYF
TRBJ2-7 | many | TRBD1 | TRBV29-1 | TGCAGCGTTGAGGCTGGGACAGACCAACCCTACGAGCAGTACTTC | CSVEAGTDQPYEQYF
TRBJ1-4 | many | TRBD1 | TRBV12-3/TRBV12-4 | TGTGCCAGCAGTTCGACAGGGGTCGGAGAAAAACTGTTTTTT | CASSSTGVGEKLFF
TRBJ2-1 | many | TRBD1 | TRBV29-1 | TGCAGCGTTGAGGCGACAGGGGGTCGCTACAATGAGCAGTTCTTC | CSVEATGGRYNEQFF
TRBJ2-3 | - | - | TRBV28 | TGTGCCAGCAGTTTACTCCGGGAGATAGATACGCAGTATTTT | CASSLLREIDTQYF
TRBJ2-1 | many | TRBD1 | TRBV9 | TGTGCCAGCAGCATAGGTGAGGGGACAGGGTTTGATGAGCAGTTCTTC | CASSIGEGTGFDEQFF
TRBJ2-5 | many | - | TRBV2 | TGTGCCAGCAGGAACGATTTGGGTTCTTCCCAAGAGACCCAGTACTTC | CASRNDLGSSQETQYF
TRBJ1-1 | many | - | TRBV5-1 | TGCGCCAGCAGCCAGAGGTGGGGGAACACTGAAGCTTTCTTT | CASSQRWGNTEAFF
TRBJ1-2 | many | - | TRBV7-8 | TGTGCCAGCAGCTTAGAGGAGGATAAAATCTATGGCTACACCTTC | CASSLEEDKIYGYTF
TRBJ1-6 | many | - | TRBV29-1 | TGCAGCGCATACGACCGGAGCTCCTATAATTCACCCCTCCACTTT | CSAYDRSSYNSPLHF
TRBJ2-1 | many | - | TRBV9 | TGTGCCAGCAGCGGATACATCGATGAGCAGTTCTTC | CASSGYIDEQFF
TRBJ2-7 | many | - | TRBV6-1 | TGTGCCTGCCAGGATACGGGGGCTGGATACGAGCAGTACTTC | CACQDTGAGYEQYF
TRBJ1-2 | many | - | TRBV20-1 | TGCAGTGCTTGGGACCTCGTCGGGGACTATGGCTACACCTTC | CSAWDLVGDYGYTF
TRBJ2-4 | many | - | TRBV3-1 | TGTGCCAGCAGCCAAGGTACCATGCTAGCCAAAAACATTCAGTACTTC | CASSQGTMLAKNIQYF
TRBJ2-1 | once | - | TRBV15 | TGTGCCACCAGCAGAGGGGGGATCTACAATGAGCAGTTCTTC | CATSRGGIYNEQFF
TRBJ2-7 | many | - | TRBV20-1 | TGCAGTGCTAGAGACACTCACAGGGGGGGGGGTTCCTACGAGCAGTACTTC | CSARDTHRGGGSYEQYF
TRBJ2-3 | many | - | TRBV20-1 | TGCAGTGCCCTCCCCAGGGTCTACACAGATACGCAGTATTTT | CSALPRVYTDTQYF
TRBJ1-5 | many | - | TRBV15 | TGTGCCACCAGCAACAGGGTGTCGAGTCAGCCCCAGCATTTT | CATSNRVSSQPQHF
TRBJ1-1 | many | TRBD1 | TRBV29-1 | TGCAGCATTTCTGAGACAGGGGGCACTGAAGCTTTCTTT | CSISETGGTEAFF
TRBJ2-7 | many | - | TRBV5-5 | TGTGCCAGCAGCTTGGGGACATATTCCTACGAGCAGTACTTC | CASSLGTYSYEQYF
TRBJ1-5 | - | - | TRBV5-1 | TGCGCCAGCAGCCCTTCGGATTATAGCAATCAGCCCCAGCATTTT | CASSPSDYSNQPQHF
TRBJ2-7 | - | - | TRBV6-6 | TGTGCCAGCAGTTCCCGGACGGTGTACGAGCAGTACTTC | CASSSRTVYEQYF
TRBJ2-2 | - | - | TRBV7-8 | TGTGCCAGCAGCTTAGGGGGCTCCCTCTATTCCGGGGAGCTGTTTTTT | CASSLGGSLYSGELFF
TRBJ2-1 | few | TRBD1 | TRBV12-3/TRBV12-4 | TGTGCCAGCAGTTTAGACAGGGGGCGCCGGGAGTTCTTC | CASSLDRGRREFF
TRBJ1-1 | many | - | TRBV2 | TGTGCCAGCAGTGAATCAATCCCCACATATACAGGAGCTTTCTTT | CASSESIPTYTGAFF
TRBJ1-1 | many | TRBD1 | TRBV5-1 | TGCGCCAGCAGCCCAGGGACAGGGTGGGAAGCTTTCTTT | CASSPGTGWEAFF
TRBJ2-1 | many | TRBD2 | TRBV4-2 | TGTGCCAGCAGCCAAAGGCTAGCGGGAGCCGACGATGAGCAGTTCTTC | CASSQRLAGADDEQFF
TRBJ2-3 | many | TRBD1 | TRBV5-1 | TGCGCCAGCAGCGACTGGGACAGGACTTCCACAGATACGCAGTATTTT | CASSDWDRTSTDTQYF
TRBJ1-1 | many | - | TRBV5-5 | TGTGCCAGCAGCTTGGGCACGGGGAACACTGAAGCTTTCTTT | CASSLGTGNTEAFF
TRBJ2-1 | many | - | TRBV28 | TGTGCCAGCAGGACGGGTCGGCTGGCCGCGGATGAGCAGTTCTTC | CASRTGRLAADEQFF
TRBJ2-5 | many | - | TRBV24-1 | TGTGCCACCAGTGAACGAGAAGAGACCCAGTACTTC | CATSEREETQYF